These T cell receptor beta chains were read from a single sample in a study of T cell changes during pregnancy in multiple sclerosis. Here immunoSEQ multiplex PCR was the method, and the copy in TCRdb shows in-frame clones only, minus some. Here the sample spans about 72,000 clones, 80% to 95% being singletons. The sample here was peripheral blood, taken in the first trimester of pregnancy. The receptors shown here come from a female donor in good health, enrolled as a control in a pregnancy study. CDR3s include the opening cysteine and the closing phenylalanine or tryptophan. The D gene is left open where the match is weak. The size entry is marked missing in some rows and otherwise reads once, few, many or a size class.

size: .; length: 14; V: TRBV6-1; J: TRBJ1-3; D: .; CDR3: CATTMGGTGNTIYF; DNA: TGTGCCACCACTATGGGGGGGACTGGAAACACCATATATTTT
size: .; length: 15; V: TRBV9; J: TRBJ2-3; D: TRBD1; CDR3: CASSERQGVTDTQYF; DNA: TGTGCCAGCAGCGAACGACAGGGTGTCACAGATACGCAGTATTTT
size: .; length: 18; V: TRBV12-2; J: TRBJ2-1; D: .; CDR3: CASRWSSGLGVSYNEQFF; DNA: TGTGCAAGTCGCTGGTCTAGCGGGCTGGGGGTATCCTACAATGAGCAGTTCTTC
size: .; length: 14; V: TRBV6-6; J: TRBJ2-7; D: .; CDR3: CASSQRRESHEQYF; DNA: TGTGCCAGCAGTCAGAGGAGGGAATCCCACGAGCAGTACTTC
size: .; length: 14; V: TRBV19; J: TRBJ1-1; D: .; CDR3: CASKLVSGNTEAFF; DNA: TGTGCCAGTAAGCTGGTCTCGGGGAACACTGAAGCTTTCTTT
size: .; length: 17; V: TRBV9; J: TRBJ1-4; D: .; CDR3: CASSAGGATGPREKLFF; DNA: TGTGCCAGCAGCGCAGGTGGGGCCACAGGACCGAGGGAAAAACTGTTTTTT
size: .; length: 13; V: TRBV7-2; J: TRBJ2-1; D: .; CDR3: CASTLTESDEQFF; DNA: TGTGCCAGCACCTTGACGGAGTCCGATGAGCAGTTCTTC
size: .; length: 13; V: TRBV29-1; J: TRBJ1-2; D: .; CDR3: CSVDIRSPYGYTF; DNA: TGCAGCGTTGATATTCGGAGCCCCTATGGCTACACCTTC
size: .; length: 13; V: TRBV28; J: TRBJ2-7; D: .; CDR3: CASSLPVSYEQYF; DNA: TGTGCCAGCAGTTTACCGGTCTCCTACGAGCAGTACTTC
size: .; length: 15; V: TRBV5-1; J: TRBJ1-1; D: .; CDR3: CASSLRSMGRTEAFF; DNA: TGCGCCAGCAGCTTGCGCTCTATGGGGAGGACTGAAGCTTTCTTT
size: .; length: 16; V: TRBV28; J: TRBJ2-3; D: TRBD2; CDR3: CASRARLSAGVDTQYF; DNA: TGTGCCAGCAGGGCCCGACTTTCTGCGGGGGTAGATACGCAGTATTTT
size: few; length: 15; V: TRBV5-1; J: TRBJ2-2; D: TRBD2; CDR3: CASSLREGNTGELFF; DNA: TGCGCCAGCAGCTTGAGGGAGGGTAACACCGGGGAGCTGTTTTTT
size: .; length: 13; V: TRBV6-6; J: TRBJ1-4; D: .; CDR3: CASIKRVNEKLFF; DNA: TGTGCCAGCATCAAGAGGGTAAATGAAAAACTGTTTTTT
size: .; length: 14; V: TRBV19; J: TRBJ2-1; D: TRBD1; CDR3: CASSPRDRVNEQFF; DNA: TGTGCCAGTAGTCCACGGGACAGGGTAAATGAGCAGTTCTTC
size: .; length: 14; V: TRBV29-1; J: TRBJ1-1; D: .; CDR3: CSVEVRGSNTEAFF; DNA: TGCAGCGTTGAGGTCAGGGGATCGAACACTGAAGCTTTCTTT
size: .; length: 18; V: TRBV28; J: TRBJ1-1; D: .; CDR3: CASISPLGTPKRDTEAFF; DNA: TGTGCCAGCATTTCCCCACTCGGGACACCAAAGAGGGACACTGAAGCTTTCTTT
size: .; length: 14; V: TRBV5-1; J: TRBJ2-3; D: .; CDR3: CASSLDSSVDTQYF; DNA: TGCGCCAGCAGCTTGGACAGCTCGGTGGATACGCAGTATTTT
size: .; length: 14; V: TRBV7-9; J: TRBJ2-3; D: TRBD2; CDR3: CASSLSGNTDTQYF; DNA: TGTGCCAGCAGCCTGAGCGGGAACACAGATACGCAGTATTTT
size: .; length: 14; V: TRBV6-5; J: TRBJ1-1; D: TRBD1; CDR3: CASRQGQGATEAFF; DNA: TGTGCCAGCAGACAGGGACAGGGGGCCACTGAAGCTTTCTTT
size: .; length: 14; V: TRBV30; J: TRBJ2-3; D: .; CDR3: CAWALGVGTDTQYF; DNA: TGTGCCTGGGCCCTAGGGGTTGGAACAGATACGCAGTATTTT
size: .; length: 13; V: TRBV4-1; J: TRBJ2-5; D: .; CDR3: CASSLQGQETQYF; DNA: TGCGCCAGCAGCCTGCAGGGCCAAGAGACCCAGTACTTC
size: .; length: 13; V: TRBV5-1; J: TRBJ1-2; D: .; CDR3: CASSLGGGNGYTF; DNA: TGCGCCAGCAGCTTGGGGGGAGGCAATGGCTACACCTTC
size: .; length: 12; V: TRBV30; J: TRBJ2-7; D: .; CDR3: CALGTGRYEQYF; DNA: TGTGCCCTCGGGACTGGCAGGTACGAGCAGTACTTC
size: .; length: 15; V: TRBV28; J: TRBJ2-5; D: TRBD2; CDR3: CASSLLSGGEETQYF; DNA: TGTGCCAGCAGTTTATTGAGCGGGGGCGAAGAGACCCAGTACTTC
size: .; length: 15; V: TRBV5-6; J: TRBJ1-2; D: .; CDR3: CASSLVGLPGDGYTF; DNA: TGTGCCAGCAGCTTGGTCGGGTTACCGGGGGATGGCTACACCTTC
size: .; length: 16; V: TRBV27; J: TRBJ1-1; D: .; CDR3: CASSSPPGGGLAEAFF; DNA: TGTGCCAGCAGTTCCCCACCCGGGGGAGGTCTCGCAGAAGCTTTCTTT
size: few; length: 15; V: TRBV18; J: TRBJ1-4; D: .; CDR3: CASSPVNRINEKLFF; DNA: TGTGCCAGCTCACCAGTGAACAGGATTAATGAAAAACTGTTTTTT
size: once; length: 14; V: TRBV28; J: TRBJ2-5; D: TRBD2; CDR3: CASSRRSGSETQYF; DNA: TGTGCCAGCAGCCGTCGTAGCGGGAGTGAGACCCAGTACTTC
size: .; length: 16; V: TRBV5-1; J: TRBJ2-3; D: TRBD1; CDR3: CASSLGDSISTDTQYF; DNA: TGCGCCAGCAGCTTGGGGGACAGCATTAGCACAGATACGCAGTATTTT
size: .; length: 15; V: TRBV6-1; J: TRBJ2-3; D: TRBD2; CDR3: CASDFSGTSRDTQYF; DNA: TGTGCCAGCGACTTTAGCGGGACCTCACGGGATACGCAGTATTTT
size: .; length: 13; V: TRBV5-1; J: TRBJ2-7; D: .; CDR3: CASSFTGPYEQYF; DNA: TGCGCCAGCAGCTTTACAGGGCCCTACGAGCAGTACTTC
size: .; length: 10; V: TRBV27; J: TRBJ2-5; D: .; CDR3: CASSSETQYF; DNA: TGTGCCAGCAGTTCTGAGACCCAGTACTTC
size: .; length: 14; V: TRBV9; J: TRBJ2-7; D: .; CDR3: CASSPQTSSYEQYF; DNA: TGTGCCAGCAGCCCTCAGACTAGTTCCTACGAGCAGTACTTC
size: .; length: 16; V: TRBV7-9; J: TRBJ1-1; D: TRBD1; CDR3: CASSFDWTGRYTEAFF; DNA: TGTGCCAGCAGCTTCGACTGGACAGGTCGGTACACTGAAGCTTTCTTT
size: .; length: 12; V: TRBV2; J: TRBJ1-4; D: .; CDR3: CASQGRDEKLFF; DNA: TGTGCCAGTCAAGGCAGGGATGAAAAACTGTTTTTT
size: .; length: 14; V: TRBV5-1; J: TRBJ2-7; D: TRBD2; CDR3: CASSLAGEVYEQYF; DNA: TGCGCCAGCAGTCTAGCGGGAGAGGTATACGAGCAGTACTTC
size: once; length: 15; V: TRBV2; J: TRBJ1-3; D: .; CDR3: CASSETRGSGNTIYF; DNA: TGTGCCAGCAGTGAAACTAGAGGCTCTGGAAACACCATATATTTT
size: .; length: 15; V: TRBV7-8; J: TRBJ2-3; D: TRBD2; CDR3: CASSGRGDLTDTQYF; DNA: TGTGCCAGCAGCGGGCGGGGGGATCTCACAGATACGCAGTATTTT
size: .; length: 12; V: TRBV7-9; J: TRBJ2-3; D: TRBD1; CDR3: CASSWTGDTQYF; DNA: TGTGCCAGCAGCTGGACAGGGGATACGCAGTATTTT
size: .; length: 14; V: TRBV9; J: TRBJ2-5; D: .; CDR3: CASSPTRGQETQYF; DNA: TGTGCCAGCAGCCCCACTAGGGGGCAAGAGACCCAGTACTTC
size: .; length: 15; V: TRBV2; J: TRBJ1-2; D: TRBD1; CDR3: CASRPTGGDIYGYTF; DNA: TGTGCCAGCAGACCGACAGGGGGCGACATCTATGGCTACACCTTC
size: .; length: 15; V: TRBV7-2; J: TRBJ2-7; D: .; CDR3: CASSRTAGSEYEQYF; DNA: TGTGCCAGCAGCCGGACAGCAGGGTCGGAATACGAGCAGTACTTC